This T cell receptor (beta chain) was recorded in a study of T-cell memory formation after mild COVID-19. This clonotype has more than one count but fewer than ten. Trimming shortened V by 3 bases and J by 1 base, and 6 bases separated the two germline ends. Germline V CDR1 and CDR2: ENHRY, SYGVKD. The CDR3 is made up of 13 amino acids. From the 5' RACE reads, TCRdb called clonotypes with MiXCR, one entry per CDR3 protein. Counted here are around 200,000 distinct CDR3 sequences, over 9.5% occurring once; the ten biggest clones make up roughly 3.5%. The clonotype comes from a man between 18 and 29 years old who had mild COVID-19 (a few samples of this study predate the infection). Cell type and time point are not known. Sequencing used PBMCs or a T cell subset sorted from them (not recorded which). This sequence joins TRBV10-3 and TRBJ1-1; no clear D. For the CDR3, the DNA is TGTGCCATCAGTGAACTAGGGAACACTGAAGCTTTCTTT. It yields the protein CAISELGNTEAFF.